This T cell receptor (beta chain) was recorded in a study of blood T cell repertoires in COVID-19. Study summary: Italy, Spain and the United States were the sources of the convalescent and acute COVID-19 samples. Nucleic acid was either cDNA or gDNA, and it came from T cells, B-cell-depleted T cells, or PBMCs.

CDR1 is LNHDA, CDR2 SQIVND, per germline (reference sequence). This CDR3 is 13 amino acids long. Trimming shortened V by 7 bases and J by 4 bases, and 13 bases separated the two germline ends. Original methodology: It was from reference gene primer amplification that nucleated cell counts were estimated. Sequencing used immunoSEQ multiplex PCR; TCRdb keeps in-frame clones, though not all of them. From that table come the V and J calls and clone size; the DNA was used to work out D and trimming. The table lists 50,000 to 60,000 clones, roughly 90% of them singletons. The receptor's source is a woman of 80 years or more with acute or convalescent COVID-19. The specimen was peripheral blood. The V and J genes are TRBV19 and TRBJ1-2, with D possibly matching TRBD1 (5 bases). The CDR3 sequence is CASKRQGAYGYTF. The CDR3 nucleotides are TGTGCCAGTAAACGGCAGGGCGCCTATGGCTACACCTTC. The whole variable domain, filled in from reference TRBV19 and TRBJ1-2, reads DGGITQSPKYLFRKEGQNVTLSCEQNLNHDAMYWYRQDPGQGLRLIYYSQIVNDFQKGDIAEGYSVSREKKESFPLTVTSAQKNPTAFYLCASKRQGAYGYTFGSGTRLTVV.